This T cell receptor (beta chain) was captured in a study of blood T cell repertoires in COVID-19. Germline-derived CDR1 and CDR2 are LNHNV and YYDKDF (reference sequence). The CDR3 is made up of 16 amino acids. V gave up 5 bases and J gave up 10 bases, with 24 bases separating them. TCRdb's copy holds only in-frame clones and misses some; the assay was immunoSEQ multiplex PCR. The repertoire includes about 60,000 clones, just over 85% of them detected once, and 4.5% to 5% sits in the top ten. V is TRBV15 and J is TRBJ2-1; tentative D call: TRBD2 (6 bases). Specimen: peripheral blood. The TCR sequence derives from a human donor in a cohort sampled during active COVID-19. The CDR3 region is CATSAGSRGLGGEQFF. CDR3 nucleotide sequence: TGTGCCACCAGCGCAGGGTCGCGGGGCCTTGGGGGGGAGCAGTTCTTC.